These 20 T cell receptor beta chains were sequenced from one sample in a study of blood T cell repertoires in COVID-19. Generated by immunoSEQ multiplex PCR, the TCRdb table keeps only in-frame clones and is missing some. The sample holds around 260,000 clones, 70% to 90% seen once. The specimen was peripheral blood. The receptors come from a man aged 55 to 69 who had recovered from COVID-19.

As DNA, the CDR3 is TGTGCCACCAGGAGGCCTGGGACAGATACGCAGTATTTT. Its protein is CATRRPGTDTQYF. The V and J genes are TRBV24-1 and TRBJ2-3; D is unresolved. Germline V lookup: CDR1 KGHDR, CDR2 SFDVKD. The CDR3 loop spans 13 amino acids. V lost 7 bases and J lost 3, with 10 bases in between.

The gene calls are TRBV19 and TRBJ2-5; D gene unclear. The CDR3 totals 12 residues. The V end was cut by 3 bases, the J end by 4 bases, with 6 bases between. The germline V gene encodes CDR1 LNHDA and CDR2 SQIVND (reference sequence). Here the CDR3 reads CASSMSAETQYF. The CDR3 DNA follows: TGTGCCAGTAGTATGAGTGCAGAGACCCAGTACTTC.

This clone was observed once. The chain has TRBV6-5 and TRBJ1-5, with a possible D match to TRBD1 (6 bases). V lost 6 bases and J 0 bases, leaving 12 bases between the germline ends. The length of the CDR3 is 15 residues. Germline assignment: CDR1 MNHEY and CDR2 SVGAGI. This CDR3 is CASSSDRNSNQPQHF. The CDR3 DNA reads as TGTGCCAGCAGCTCCGACAGGAATAGCAATCAGCCCCAGCATTTT.

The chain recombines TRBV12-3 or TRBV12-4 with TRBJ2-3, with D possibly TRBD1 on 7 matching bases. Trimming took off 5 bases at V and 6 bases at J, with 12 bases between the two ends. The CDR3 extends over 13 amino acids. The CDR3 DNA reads TGTGCCAGCAGTGCCAGGGGGGTGGATACGCAGTATTTT. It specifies CASSARGVDTQYF.

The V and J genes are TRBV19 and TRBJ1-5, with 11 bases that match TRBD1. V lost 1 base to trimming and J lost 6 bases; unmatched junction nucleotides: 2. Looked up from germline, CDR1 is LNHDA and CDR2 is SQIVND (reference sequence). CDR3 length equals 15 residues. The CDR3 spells CASSIVGTGGQPQHF. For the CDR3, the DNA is TGTGCCAGTAGTATAGTCGGGACAGGGGGTCAGCCCCAGCATTTT.

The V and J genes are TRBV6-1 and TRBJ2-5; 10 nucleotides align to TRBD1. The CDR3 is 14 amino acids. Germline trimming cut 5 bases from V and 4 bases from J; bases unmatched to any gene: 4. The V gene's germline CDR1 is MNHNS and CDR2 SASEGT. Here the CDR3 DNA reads TGTGCCAGCAGTAAAGACAGGGGGCCAGAGACCCAGTACTTC. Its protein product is CASSKDRGPETQYF.

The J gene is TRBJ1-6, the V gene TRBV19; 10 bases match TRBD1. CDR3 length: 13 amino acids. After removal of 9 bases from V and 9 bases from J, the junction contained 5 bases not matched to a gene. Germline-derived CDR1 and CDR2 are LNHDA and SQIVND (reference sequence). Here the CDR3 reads CASLGTGVSPLHF. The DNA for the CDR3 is TGTGCCAGCCTGGGGACAGGGGTTTCACCCCTCCACTTT.

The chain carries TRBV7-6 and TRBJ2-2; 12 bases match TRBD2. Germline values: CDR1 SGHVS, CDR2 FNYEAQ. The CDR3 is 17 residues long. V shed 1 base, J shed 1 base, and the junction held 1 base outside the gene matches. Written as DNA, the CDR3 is TGTGCCAGCAGCTTAGGACTAGCGGGGGAGAACACCGGGGAGCTGTTTTTT. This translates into CASSLGLAGENTGELFF.

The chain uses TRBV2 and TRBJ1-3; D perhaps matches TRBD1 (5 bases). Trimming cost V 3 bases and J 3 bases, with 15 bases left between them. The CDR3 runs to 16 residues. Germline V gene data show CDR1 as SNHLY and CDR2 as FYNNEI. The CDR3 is CASSDRAGGDGNTIYF. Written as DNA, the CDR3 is TGTGCCAGCAGTGACCGCGCGGGAGGGGATGGAAACACCATATATTTT.

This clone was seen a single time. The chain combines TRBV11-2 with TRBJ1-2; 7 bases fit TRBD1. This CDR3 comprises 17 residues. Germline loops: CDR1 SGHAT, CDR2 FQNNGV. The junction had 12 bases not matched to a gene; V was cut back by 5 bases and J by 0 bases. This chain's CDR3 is CASSQGRDRDTNYGYTF. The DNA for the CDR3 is TGTGCCAGCAGCCAGGGGCGCGACAGGGACACTAACTATGGCTACACCTTC.

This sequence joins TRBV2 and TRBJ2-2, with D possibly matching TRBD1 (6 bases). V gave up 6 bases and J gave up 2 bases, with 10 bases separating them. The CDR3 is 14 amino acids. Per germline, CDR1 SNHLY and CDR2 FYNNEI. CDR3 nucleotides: TGTGCCAGCAGGGGGGCAGCCAACACCGGGGAGCTGTTTTTT. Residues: CASRGAANTGELFF.

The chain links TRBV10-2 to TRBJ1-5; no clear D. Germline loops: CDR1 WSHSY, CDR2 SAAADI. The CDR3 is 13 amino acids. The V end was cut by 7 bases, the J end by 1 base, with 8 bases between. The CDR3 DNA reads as TGCGCCAGCACCTCCAGGAGCAATCAGCCCCAGCATTTT. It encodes CASTSRSNQPQHF.

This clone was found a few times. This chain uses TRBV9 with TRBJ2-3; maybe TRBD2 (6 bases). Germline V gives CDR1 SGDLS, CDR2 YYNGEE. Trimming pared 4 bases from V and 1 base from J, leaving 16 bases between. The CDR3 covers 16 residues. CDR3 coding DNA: TGTGCCAGCAGCCCGAGGACTACCGGGGGCACAGATACGCAGTATTTT. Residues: CASSPRTTGGTDTQYF.

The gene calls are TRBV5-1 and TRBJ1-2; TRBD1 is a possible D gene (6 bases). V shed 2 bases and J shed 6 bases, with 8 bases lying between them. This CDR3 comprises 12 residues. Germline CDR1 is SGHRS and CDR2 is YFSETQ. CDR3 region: CASSLTGNGYTF. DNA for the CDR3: TGCGCCAGCAGCTTAACAGGGAATGGCTACACCTTC.

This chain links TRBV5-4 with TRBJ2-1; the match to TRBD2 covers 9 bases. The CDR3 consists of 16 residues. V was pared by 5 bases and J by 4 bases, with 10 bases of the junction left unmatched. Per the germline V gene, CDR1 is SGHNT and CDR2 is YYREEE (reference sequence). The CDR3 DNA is TGTGCCAGCAGACCGGGGGCGCTAGCGGGGTACAATGAGCAGTTCTTC. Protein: CASRPGALAGYNEQFF. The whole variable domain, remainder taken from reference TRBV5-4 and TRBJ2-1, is ETGVTQSPTHLIKTRGQQVTLRCSSQSGHNTVSWYQQALGQGPQFIFQYYREEENGRGNFPPRFSGLQFPNYSSELNVNALELDDSALYLCASRPGALAGYNEQFFGPGTRLTVL.

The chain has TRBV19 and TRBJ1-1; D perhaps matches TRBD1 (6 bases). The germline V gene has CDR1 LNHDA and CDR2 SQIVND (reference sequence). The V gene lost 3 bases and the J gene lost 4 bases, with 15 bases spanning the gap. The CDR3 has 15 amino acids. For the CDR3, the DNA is TGTGCCAGTAGTATTGAAGGGGGAGTTGGCACTGAAGCTTTCTTT. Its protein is CASSIEGGVGTEAFF. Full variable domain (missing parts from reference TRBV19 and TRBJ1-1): DGGITQSPKYLFRKEGQNVTLSCEQNLNHDAMYWYRQDPGQGLRLIYYSQIVNDFQKGDIAEGYSVSREKKESFPLTVTSAQKNPTAFYLCASSIEGGVGTEAFFGQGTRLTVV.

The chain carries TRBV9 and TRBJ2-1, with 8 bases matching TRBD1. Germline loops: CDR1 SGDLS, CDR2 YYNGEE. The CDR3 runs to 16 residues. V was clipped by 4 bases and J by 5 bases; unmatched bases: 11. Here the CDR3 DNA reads TGTGCCAGCAGCCTCTCGATTTCGGACAGGGACAATGAGCAGTTCTTC. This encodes CASSLSISDRDNEQFF.

As DNA, the CDR3 is TGTGCCAGCAGCTTAGGATCAGGGATGAGCACCGGGGAGCTGTTTTTT. Translation gives CASSLGSGMSTGELFF. This sequence joins TRBV11-2 and TRBJ2-2; a possible D gene is TRBD1 (5 bases). The CDR3 consists of 16 residues. The germline V gene has CDR1 SGHAT and CDR2 FQNNGV. The germline V and J ends were trimmed by 1 base and 4 bases, with 13 bases remaining between them.

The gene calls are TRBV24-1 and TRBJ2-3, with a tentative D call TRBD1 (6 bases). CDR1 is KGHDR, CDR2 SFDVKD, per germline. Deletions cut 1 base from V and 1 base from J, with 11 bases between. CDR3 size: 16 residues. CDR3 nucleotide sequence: TGTGCCACCAGTGATTTCGGACAGTTCGGCACAGATACGCAGTATTTT. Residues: CATSDFGQFGTDTQYF.

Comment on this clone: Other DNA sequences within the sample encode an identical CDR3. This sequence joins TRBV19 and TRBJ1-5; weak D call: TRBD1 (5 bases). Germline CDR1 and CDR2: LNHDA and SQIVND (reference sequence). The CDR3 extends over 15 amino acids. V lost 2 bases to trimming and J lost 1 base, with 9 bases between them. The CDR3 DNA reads TGTGCCAGTAGTATACAGGGATCAAGCAATCAGCCCCAGCATTTT. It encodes CASSIQGSSNQPQHF. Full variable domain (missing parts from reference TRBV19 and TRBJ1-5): DGGITQSPKYLFRKEGQNVTLSCEQNLNHDAMYWYRQDPGQGLRLIYYSQIVNDFQKGDIAEGYSVSREKKESFPLTVTSAQKNPTAFYLCASSIQGSSNQPQHFGDGTRLSIL.